What follows is one T cell receptor beta chain and its context. The antigen remains unidentified. The assay was immunoSEQ multiplex PCR, and TCRdb's table has in-frame clones only and misses some. This sample has thousands of clones; over 35% occur once, and the top ten carry roughly 18%. This CDR3 region has 13 residues. Trimming took 4 bases from V and 6 from J, leaving 9 bases between them. Per germline, CDR1 LGHNA and CDR2 YNFKEQ. This specimen belongs to a study of T cell clonotyping in hematopoietic cell transplantation. Study-level points and caveats: Broader posttransplant TCR repertoire diversity was predicted by graft donor and pretransplant recipient Inverse Simpson Index values. After transplant, recipient diversity fell while pathologically expanded clonotypes grew through day 180. Few recipient clonotypes overlapped donors; over 95% were de novo at given depth.

This rearrangement joins TRBV4-2 to TRBJ2-2, with unresolved D. This material consisted of peripheral blood mononuclear cells, taken 30 days after allogeneic stem cell transplant. The clonotype was recovered from a female patient over 55 who had an allogeneic stem cell transplant, so the T cells may come from the graft donor. Some clones in this sample may be carry-over from other donors' samples. The CDR3 reads CASSLEVSGELFF. CDR3 in DNA: TGTGCCAGCAGCCTTGAAGTCTCCGGGGAGCTGTTTTTT.